This T cell receptor (beta chain) is drawn from a study of blood T cell repertoires in COVID-19. Turning to the study itself: Specimens from acute and convalescent COVID-19 originated in the United States, Italy and Spain. T cells, B-cell-depleted T cells, or PBMCs provided the cDNA or gDNA that served as material.

Source study methods: Amplified reference gene primers provided the basis for estimating nucleated cell counts. Using immunoSEQ multiplex PCR, the repertoire was profiled, and TCRdb retains in-frame clones only, with some absent. D and trimming were read from the DNA, whereas the V and J calls and clone size are those reported in that table. Of a few hundred thousand clones listed, 85% to 90% were seen once; the top ten hold 0.75% to 1%. Trimming cost V 5 bases and J 6 bases, with 13 bases left between them. Looked up from germline, CDR1 is SGHVS and CDR2 is FQNEAQ. The CDR3 consists of 13 residues. Sequences were obtained from peripheral blood. The V gene is TRBV7-8, the J gene TRBJ1-2; D perhaps matches TRBD1 (5 bases). The receptor's source is a woman aged 40 to 49 who had recovered from COVID-19. The CDR3 bases are TGTGCCAGCAGCCCCTCTAAGGGGAATGGCTACACCTTC. This encodes CASSPSKGNGYTF. Together with reference TRBV7-8 and TRBJ1-2, the CDR3 gives the full variable domain: GAGVSQSPRYKVAKRGQDVALRCDPISGHVSLFWYQQALGQGPEFLTYFQNEAQLDKSGLPSDRFFAERPEGSVSTLKIQRTQQEDSAVYLCASSPSKGNGYTFGSGTRLTVV.